This T cell receptor (beta chain) was identified during a study of blood T cell repertoires in COVID-19. This clone was detected once. The table came from immunoSEQ multiplex PCR; TCRdb's copy has only in-frame clones and leaves some out. The sample includes some 330,000 clones, 80% to 90% of them seen just once. The V end was cut by 6 bases, the J end by 2 bases, with 18 bases between. The germline CDR1 and CDR2 sequences are MDHEN and SYDVKM. This CDR3 has 16 amino acids. The clonotype comes from a man between 40 and 49 years old in a cohort exposed to, infected with or recovered from COVID-19 (not recorded which). The sequenced material came from PBMCs or T cells enriched from blood (not recorded which). The V gene is TRBV28, the J gene TRBJ2-3, with TRBD1 as a possible D gene (6 bases). CDR3 protein: CASRGKTTGYTDTQYF. CDR3 DNA: TGTGCCAGCAGGGGGAAAACGACAGGTTACACAGATACGCAGTATTTT.